The source of this T cell receptor (beta chain) is a study of T cell changes during pregnancy in multiple sclerosis. Trimming left V 4 bases short and J 0 bases short, with 4 bases between. CDR3 length: 12 amino acids. Germline lookup yields CDR1 MNHNS and CDR2 SASEGT. Sequencing was performed with immunoSEQ multiplex PCR; in TCRdb, only in-frame clones are kept and a portion is missing. The sample holds about 67,000 clones, about 91% seen once. This rearrangement joins TRBV6-1 to TRBJ2-7; no clear D. This receptor was identified in a female donor with multiple sclerosis, enrolled in a pregnancy study. The specimen comprised peripheral blood, sampled in the first trimester of pregnancy. CDR3 loop: CASSVLSYEQYF. CDR3 coding DNA: TGTGCCAGCAGTGTTCTCTCCTACGAGCAGTACTTC.